These 8 T cell receptor beta chains originate from one sample sequenced in a study of human T cells and chemical hapten exposure. TCRdb re-called the RACE reads with MiXCR, one entry per CDR3 protein. The sample includes tens of thousands of distinct CDR3 sequences, roughly a tenth of them seen just once. Documented time point: patch test 2, 6 weeks after DPC sensitization. Noted treatment: therapeutic diphenylcyclopropenone sensitization with weekly scalp DPC. Here the sequenced sample was whole blood, taken in connection with sensitization to the hapten diphenylcyclopropenone (DPC). All receptors come from a woman aged 25-40 years with alopecia areata. Some clones in this sample may be carry-over from other donors' samples.

Comment on this clonotype: A read error is possible here, since a much larger clone lies one base away. A read error is likely, as this CDR3 ends without the conserved phenylalanine or tryptophan. The CDR3 DNA sequence: TGTGCCAGCAGCTCCCCGTCGGGACTCATCACTGAAGCTTTCTCT. Residues: CASSSPSGLITEAFS. V is TRBV11-2 and J is TRBJ1-1; D is possibly TRBD1 (5 bases). V was pared by 4 bases and J by 4 bases, with 16 bases between. This CDR3 has 15 amino acids. Germline V gene sequence: CDR1 SGHAT, CDR2 FQNNGV.

This clonotype has ten or more counts. This chain uses TRBV11-2 with TRBJ2-3, with D tentatively TRBD1 (6 bases). Trimming removed 5 bases at V and 5 bases at J, with 11 bases between. The CDR3 is made up of 13 amino acids. The V gene's germline CDR1 is SGHAT and CDR2 FQNNGV. The DNA for the CDR3 is TGTGCCAGCAGCCCCCAGACAGGAGATACGCAGTATTTT. Translating gives CASSPQTGDTQYF.

This clonotype occurred many times. This rearrangement joins TRBV6-1 to TRBJ1-1, with a possible D match to TRBD1 (5 bases). V gave up 4 bases and J gave up 0 bases, with 9 bases separating them. CDR3 length: 14 amino acids. Germline V lookup: CDR1 MNHNS, CDR2 SASEGT. The CDR3 DNA is TGTGCCAGCAGTGTTGACAGCATGAACACTGAAGCTTTCTTT. It translates to CASSVDSMNTEAFF.

This clonotype was counted between two and nine times. The chain has TRBV19 and TRBJ2-7, with D possibly matching TRBD1 (7 bases). Germline-derived CDR1 and CDR2 are LNHDA and SQIVND (reference sequence). V was pared by 6 bases and J by 2 bases, with 17 bases between. This CDR3 spans 15 amino acids. CDR3 protein: CASRRGGQGAYEQYF. For the CDR3, the DNA is TGTGCCAGTAGGCGCGGAGGGCAGGGGGCCTACGAGCAGTACTTC.

This clonotype came up many times. The CDR3 DNA reads TGTGCCAGCTCACCCCCCGGACGGACAAATGAAAAACTGTTTTTT. It translates to CASSPPGRTNEKLFF. J is TRBJ1-4 and V is TRBV18, with D possibly matching TRBD1 (5 bases). Germline lookup yields CDR1 KGHSH and CDR2 LQKENI. The CDR3 has 15 amino acids. V was pared by 3 bases and J by 5 bases, with 13 bases between.

This chain connects TRBV12-3 or TRBV12-4 to TRBJ1-2, with 12 nucleotides matching TRBD1. CDR3 length equals 19 residues. The J segment lost 4 bases and the V segment lost 4 bases, leaving 16 bases of the junction unmatched. The CDR3 nucleotides read TGTGCCAGCAGTTCAGACTCCGGGACAGGGGGCCCCGACGCCTATGGCTACACCTTC. It translates to CASSSDSGTGGPDAYGYTF.

This clonotype was picked up many times. This sequence joins TRBV28 and TRBJ1-1; D is perhaps TRBD1 (5 bases). CDR3 length equals 14 residues. Germline-derived CDR1 and CDR2 are MDHEN and SYDVKM. Trimming took 7 bases from V and 1 from J, leaving 13 bases between them. The DNA of the CDR3 is TGTGCCAGCATCCCAGGGTGGGGGAACACTGAAGCTTTCTTT. This encodes CASIPGWGNTEAFF. Full variable domain (outside the CDR3, taken from reference TRBV28 and TRBJ1-1): DVKVTQSSRYLVKRTGEKVFLECVQDMDHENMFWYRQDPGLGLRLIYFSYDVKMKEKGDIPEGYSVSREKKERFSLILESASTNQTSMYLCASIPGWGNTEAFFGQGTRLTVV.

This clonotype was picked up a small number of times. The gene calls are TRBV28 and TRBJ2-7; tentative D call: TRBD2 (6 bases). The CDR3 covers 14 residues. V was cut by 10 bases and J by 0 bases, with 16 bases left in between. The V gene's germline CDR1 is MDHEN and CDR2 SYDVKM. In nucleotides, the CDR3 is TGTGCCACCCGGCGGGGCGCCGCCTCCTACGAGCAGTACTTC. It encodes CATRRGAASYEQYF. Full variable domain (remainder filled in from reference TRBV28 and TRBJ2-7): DVKVTQSSRYLVKRTGEKVFLECVQDMDHENMFWYRQDPGLGLRLIYFSYDVKMKEKGDIPEGYSVSREKKERFSLILESASTNQTSMYLCATRRGAASYEQYFGPGTRLTVT.